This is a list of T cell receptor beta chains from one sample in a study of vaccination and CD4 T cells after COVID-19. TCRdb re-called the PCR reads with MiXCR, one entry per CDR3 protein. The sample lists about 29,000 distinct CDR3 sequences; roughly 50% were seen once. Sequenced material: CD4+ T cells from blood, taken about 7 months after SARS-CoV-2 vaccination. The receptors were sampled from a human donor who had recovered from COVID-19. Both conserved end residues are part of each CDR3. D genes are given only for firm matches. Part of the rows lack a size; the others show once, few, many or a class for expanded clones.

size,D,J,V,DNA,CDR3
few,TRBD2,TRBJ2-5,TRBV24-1,TGTGCCGTGCTTTTATCGCGGGAGGGCCAAGAGACCCAGTACTTC,CAVLLSREGQETQYF
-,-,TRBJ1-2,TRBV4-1,TGCGCCAGCAGCCAAGCCCAACAGGGTACCGGCTATGGCTACACCTTC,CASSQAQQGTGYGYTF
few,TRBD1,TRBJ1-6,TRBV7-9,TGTGCCAGCAGCCCCCTACAGGGGAATAATTCACCCCTCCACTTT,CASSPLQGNNSPLHF
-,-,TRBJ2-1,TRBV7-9,TGTGCCAGCAGCCCAAGGCGGATTTACAATGAGCAGTTCTTC,CASSPRRIYNEQFF
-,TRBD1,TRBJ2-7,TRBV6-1,TGTGCCAGCAGAGCCGGGACAGGTACATACGAGCAGTACTTC,CASRAGTGTYEQYF
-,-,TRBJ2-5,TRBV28,TGTGCCAGCAGTTTTGCTGGGTCAGAGACCCAGTACTTC,CASSFAGSETQYF
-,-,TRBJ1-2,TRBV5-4,TGTGCCAGCAGCTTACCCGGGACGGCTTATGGCTACACCTTC,CASSLPGTAYGYTF
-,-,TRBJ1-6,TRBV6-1,TGTGCCAGCGCGCGGGCCTCCTATAATTCACCCCTCCACTTT,CASARASYNSPLHF
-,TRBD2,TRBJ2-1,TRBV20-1,TGCAGTGCTAGTTGGCTAGCGGGAGAAGGCGGTGAGCAGTTCTTC,CSASWLAGEGGEQFF
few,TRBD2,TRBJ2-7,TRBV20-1,TGCAGTGCCACTCTAGCGGGGAGCTCCTACGAGCAGTACTTC,CSATLAGSSYEQYF
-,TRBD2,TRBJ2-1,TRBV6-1,TGTGCCAGCAGTGAATTTGCGGGAGGCCCCAATGAGCAGTTCTTC,CASSEFAGGPNEQFF
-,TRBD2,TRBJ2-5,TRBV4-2,TGTGCCAGCAGCCCATGGGAGGGAGTCCCCCAAGAGACCCAGTACTTC,CASSPWEGVPQETQYF
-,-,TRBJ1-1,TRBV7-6,TGTGCCAGCAGAAATGGGAACACTGAAGCTTTCTTT,CASRNGNTEAFF
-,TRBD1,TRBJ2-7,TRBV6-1,TGTGCCAGCAGTGAAGCGGGGACAGACTACTACGAGCAGTACTTC,CASSEAGTDYYEQYF
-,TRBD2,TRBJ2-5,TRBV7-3,TGTGCCAGCAGCCACGGGGGGGTGGTGGAGACCCAGTACTTC,CASSHGGVVETQYF
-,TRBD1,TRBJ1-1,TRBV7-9,TGTGCCAGCAGCTCAGGGGGCTACACTGAAGCTTTCTTT,CASSSGGYTEAFF
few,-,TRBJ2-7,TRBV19,TGTGCCAGCACACAGACAGTTCGCTCCTACGAGCAGTACTTC,CASTQTVRSYEQYF
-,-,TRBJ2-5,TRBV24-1,TGTGCCACCAGTGACCCCGGCAGGGGCCAAGAGACCCAGTACTTC,CATSDPGRGQETQYF
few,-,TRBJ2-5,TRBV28,TGTGCCAGTGGAAAAAGGTCCCAGTACTTC,CASGKRSQYF
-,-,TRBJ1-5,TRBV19,TGTGCCAGTAGTTCAGGGGCGTATAGCAATCAGCCCCAGCATTTT,CASSSGAYSNQPQHF